This TCR beta chain was identified in a study of T cells after yellow fever vaccination. Findings of the study overall: The presence of abundant clonotypes contaminating from the bulk population was possible in FACS-sorted repertoires. The CD4 and CD8 compartments had a small share of their clonotypes in common.

This clonotype came up many times. Antigen unknown. The CDR3 extends over 16 amino acids. The V segment lost 1 base and the J segment 8 bases; nucleotides outside the gene matches: 10. Germline V gene sequence: CDR1 SGHVS, CDR2 FNYEAQ. From the 5' RACE reads, TCRdb called clonotypes with MiXCR, one entry per CDR3 protein. The table includes 300,000 to 350,000 distinct CDR3 sequences, around 4.3% detected once. This material consisted of PBMCs, taken 15 days after the yellow fever booster vaccination. The sequence was obtained from a man between 18 and 35 years old who received the YFV17D yellow fever vaccine. The rearrangement joins TRBV7-6 to TRBJ1-2; 10 bases align to TRBD1. The chain's CDR3 is CASSLGQGALSVGYTF. In DNA form, the CDR3 reads TGTGCCAGCAGCTTAGGACAGGGGGCACTGTCTGTGGGCTACACCTTC.